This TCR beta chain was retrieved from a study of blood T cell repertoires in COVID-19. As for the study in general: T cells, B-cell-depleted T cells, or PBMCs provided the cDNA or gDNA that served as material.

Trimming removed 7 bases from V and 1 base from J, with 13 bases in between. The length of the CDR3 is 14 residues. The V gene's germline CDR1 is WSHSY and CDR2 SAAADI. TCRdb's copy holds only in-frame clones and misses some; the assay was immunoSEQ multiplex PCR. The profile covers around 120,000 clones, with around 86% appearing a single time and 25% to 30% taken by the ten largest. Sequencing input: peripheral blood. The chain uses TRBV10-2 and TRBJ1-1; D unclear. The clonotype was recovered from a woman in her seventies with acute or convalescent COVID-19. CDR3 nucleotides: TGCGCCAGCACCCTGTCCGGTGGGAACACTGAAGCTTTCTTT. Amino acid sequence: CASTLSGGNTEAFF.